The 7 T cell receptor beta chains below were found in one sample sequenced in a study of T cell repertoires in cytomegalovirus infection (dated by TCRdb to about 2019). Interpreted using the paper, the treatment or condition label stands for: in vitro stimulation with specific CMV peptide epitopes to enrich CMV-specific T cells. Their antigens remain unidentified. These reads were obtained on an Illumina HiSeq 1500. Clones were called with MiXCR by TCRdb after fastp trimmed the public reads at Q25, and only in-frame beta chains were retained. Each entry merges the rows of one CDR3 protein and shows their most common DNA and genes. The sample records some 110,000 distinct CDR3 sequences, around 32% of which are singletons. The ten largest clones add up to approximately 59% of the sample. Specimen: CD8+ T cells from cultured PBMCs, collected from culture after CMV antigen stimulation. These receptor sequences come from a human donor in good health (CMV status not recorded). Some clones in this sample may be carry-over from other donors' samples.

Only a few counts were recorded for this clonotype. The rearrangement joins TRBV7-6 to TRBJ2-7; 8 positions match TRBD1. Germline CDR1 reads SGHVS; CDR2 reads FNYEAQ. The CDR3 length is 14 residues. The V and J ends lost 5 bases and 5 bases, in that order; junction bases with no gene match: 8. CDR3 DNA sequence: TGTGCCAGCAGCGGCCGGACAGGGCGGCACGAGCAGTACTTC. Residues: CASSGRTGRHEQYF.

There are a few counts of this clonotype. The chain joins TRBV6-6 to TRBJ2-3; TRBD1 aligns across 7 bases. CDR3 length: 16 amino acids. V lost 2 bases and J lost 7; bases outside the gene matches: 12. Germline CDR1 reads MNHNY; CDR2 reads SVGAGI (reference sequence). Here the CDR3 reads CASSYTDRAPPNTQYF. The CDR3 bases are TGTGCCAGCAGTTACACCGACAGGGCGCCCCCGAATACGCAGTATTTT.

The rearrangement links TRBV6-5 to TRBJ1-3, with 12 bases matching TRBD1. Germline assignment: CDR1 MNHEY and CDR2 SVGAGI. The CDR3 extends over 18 amino acids. Losses at the gene ends were 0 bases for V and 3 bases for J; bases not matched to a gene: 6. The CDR3 here is CASSYSRDRGHSGNTIYF. The DNA of the CDR3 is TGTGCCAGCAGTTACTCCCGGGACAGGGGGCATAGTGGAAACACCATATATTTT.

The chain employs TRBV9 and TRBJ1-2; D possibly corresponds to TRBD1 (6 bases). CDR3 length equals 19 residues. The germline CDR1 and CDR2 sequences are SGDLS and YYNGEE. The V and J ends lost 3 bases and 2 bases respectively, with 26 bases between them. The CDR3, as DNA: TGTGCCAGCAGCGCGACGACAAACCCTTACAGGGAGCTGAACTATGGCTACACCTTC. This encodes CASSATTNPYRELNYGYTF.

CDR3 DNA: TGCGCCAGCAGCCAAGACGCCCCAGGGGCTTATAATTCACCCCTCCACTTT. It yields the protein CASSQDAPGAYNSPLHF. The rearrangement joins TRBV4-3 to TRBJ1-6; weak D call: TRBD1 (6 bases). Germline CDR1 is LGHNA and CDR2 is YSLEER. CDR3 length: 17 amino acids. Trimming pared 0 bases from V and 4 bases from J, leaving 13 bases between.

The chain has TRBV29-1 and TRBJ2-7, with D possibly matching TRBD1 (5 bases). V was trimmed by 5 bases and J by 4 bases, leaving 9 bases between them. Germline CDR1 SQVTM, CDR2 ANQGSEA. The CDR3 contains 11 residues. In DNA, the CDR3 is TGCAGCGTTAAACCAGGGTACGAGCAGTACTTC. Amino acid sequence: CSVKPGYEQYF.

As regards this clonotype: One base away lies a much larger clone, so this may be a sequencing read error. The chain couples TRBV7-8 to TRBJ1-6, with D hard to call. The CDR3 is made up of 18 amino acids. Trimming pared 5 bases from V and 9 bases from J, leaving 26 bases between. The germline gives CDR1 SGHVS, CDR2 FQNEAQ. Written as DNA, the CDR3 is TGTGCCAGCAGCCCCCTCCGTGCCGGACGACTGGTGGGTTCACCCCTCCACTTT. Amino acids: CASSPLRAGRLVGSPLHF. Looking up the rest from reference TRBV7-8 and TRBJ1-6 gives the full variable domain: GAGVSQSPRYKVAKRGQDVALRCDPISGHVSLFWYQQALGQGPEFLTYFQNEAQLDKSGLPSDRFFAERPEGSVSTLKIQRTQQEDSAVYLCASSPLRAGRLVGSPLHFGNGTRLTVT.